This is a list of T cell receptor beta chains from one sample in a study of response to subunit inactivated influenza vaccine. From the RT-PCR reads, TCRdb called clonotypes with MiXCR, one entry per CDR3 protein. The sample has hundreds of thousands of distinct CDR3 sequences, around 13% seen once. The specimen was PBMCs from blood, collected 35 to 45 days after vaccination. The receptor set was obtained from a man in his fifties or sixties who received an inactivated influenza vaccine. The CDR3 runs from the conserved cysteine through the conserved F or W. A D gene is named only where the DNA matches it firmly. Expanded clones get a size class; other rows say once, few or many, or leave the size out.

clone size: few; D gene: .; J gene: TRBJ2-7; V gene: TRBV5-1; CDR3 protein: CASSLGPGAVNEQYF; CDR3 DNA: TGCGCCAGCAGCTTGGGGCCCGGGGCCGTTAACGAGCAGTACTTC
clone size: few; D gene: .; J gene: TRBJ2-2; V gene: TRBV7-3; CDR3 protein: CASSPVATGELFF; CDR3 DNA: TGTGCCAGCAGCCCCGTCGCCACCGGGGAGCTGTTTTTT
clone size: .; D gene: .; J gene: TRBJ1-2; V gene: TRBV18; CDR3 protein: CASSPSDGGYGYTF; CDR3 DNA: TGTGCCAGCTCACCTTCTGACGGCGGCTATGGCTACACCTTC
clone size: few; D gene: TRBD1; J gene: TRBJ2-3; V gene: TRBV24-1; CDR3 protein: CATSDLGTGSTDTQYF; CDR3 DNA: TGTGCCACCAGTGATTTGGGGACAGGGAGCACAGATACGCAGTATTTT
clone size: .; D gene: .; J gene: TRBJ2-3; V gene: TRBV24-1; CDR3 protein: CATSDRSGNTDTQYF; CDR3 DNA: TGTGCCACCAGTGATCGGTCGGGGAACACAGATACGCAGTATTTT
clone size: .; D gene: TRBD2; J gene: TRBJ2-1; V gene: TRBV7-6; CDR3 protein: CASSQLAGGPYNEQFF; CDR3 DNA: TGTGCCAGCAGCCAACTAGCGGGAGGGCCCTACAATGAGCAGTTCTTC
clone size: many; D gene: .; J gene: TRBJ2-5; V gene: TRBV20-1; CDR3 protein: CSAPWLGETQYF; CDR3 DNA: TGCAGTGCGCCCTGGCTCGGGGAGACCCAGTACTTC
clone size: few; D gene: .; J gene: TRBJ2-7; V gene: TRBV5-1; CDR3 protein: CASSLTQTTSYEQYF; CDR3 DNA: TGCGCCAGCAGCTTAACTCAGACCACTTCCTACGAGCAGTACTTC
clone size: .; D gene: .; J gene: TRBJ2-5; V gene: TRBV4-2; CDR3 protein: CASSRGRTTPTAYQETQYF; CDR3 DNA: TGTGCCAGCAGCCGTGGGAGGACTACCCCTACCGCGTACCAAGAGACCCAGTACTTC
clone size: .; D gene: TRBD2; J gene: TRBJ2-3; V gene: TRBV20-1; CDR3 protein: CCASNLGGEAGDTQYF; CDR3 DNA: TGCTGTGCTAGTAATCTTGGGGGGGAAGCGGGAGATACGCAGTATTTT
clone size: .; D gene: TRBD2; J gene: TRBJ2-7; V gene: TRBV20-1; CDR3 protein: CSAGPGGGRGYEQYF; CDR3 DNA: TGCAGTGCTGGACCCGGCGGGGGGCGGGGCTACGAGCAGTACTTC
clone size: many; D gene: TRBD1; J gene: TRBJ1-5; V gene: TRBV6-1; CDR3 protein: CASSVTGVVGNQPQHF; CDR3 DNA: TGTGCCAGCAGTGTAACAGGGGTTGTGGGCAATCAGCCCCAGCATTTT
clone size: few; D gene: .; J gene: TRBJ2-7; V gene: TRBV5-1; CDR3 protein: CASSLETGSFSEQYF; CDR3 DNA: TGCGCCAGCAGCTTGGAGACAGGCTCATTCAGCGAGCAGTACTTC
clone size: many; D gene: TRBD2; J gene: TRBJ2-3; V gene: TRBV12-3/TRBV12-4; CDR3 protein: CASSYDLAGLDTQYF; CDR3 DNA: TGTGCCAGCAGCTACGACCTAGCGGGGCTAGATACGCAGTATTTT
clone size: .; D gene: .; J gene: TRBJ2-1; V gene: TRBV11-2; CDR3 protein: CASSVLGGTSSYNEQFF; CDR3 DNA: TGTGCCAGCAGCGTCCTCGGGGGGACAAGCTCCTACAATGAGCAGTTCTTC
clone size: many; D gene: .; J gene: TRBJ1-2; V gene: TRBV12-3/TRBV12-4; CDR3 protein: CASSFEGYGYTF; CDR3 DNA: TGTGCCAGCAGTTTTGAGGGCTATGGCTACACCTTC
clone size: .; D gene: .; J gene: TRBJ2-2; V gene: TRBV5-6; CDR3 protein: CASSLVAKRSTGELFF; CDR3 DNA: TGTGCCAGCAGCTTGGTCGCGAAGAGGTCCACCGGGGAGCTGTTTTTT
clone size: few; D gene: .; J gene: TRBJ1-1; V gene: TRBV12-3/TRBV12-4; CDR3 protein: CASSSARTEAFF; CDR3 DNA: TGTGCCAGCAGTTCGGCTAGGACTGAAGCTTTCTTT
clone size: .; D gene: TRBD1; J gene: TRBJ1-4; V gene: TRBV6-5; CDR3 protein: CASSLQTGATNEKLFF; CDR3 DNA: TGTGCCAGCAGTTTACAAACAGGGGCAACTAATGAAAAACTGTTTTTT
clone size: few; D gene: .; J gene: TRBJ1-1; V gene: TRBV7-6; CDR3 protein: CASSSGPIAEAFF; CDR3 DNA: TGTGCCAGCAGCTCGGGACCCATCGCTGAAGCTTTCTTT
clone size: .; D gene: .; J gene: TRBJ2-3; V gene: TRBV14; CDR3 protein: CASSQDWLRTDTQYF; CDR3 DNA: TGTGCCAGCAGCCAAGATTGGCTCCGCACAGATACGCAGTATTTT
clone size: few; D gene: .; J gene: TRBJ1-4; V gene: TRBV12-3/TRBV12-4; CDR3 protein: CASGTSTNEKLFF; CDR3 DNA: TGTGCCAGTGGGACCTCAACTAATGAAAAACTGTTTTTT
clone size: few; D gene: .; J gene: TRBJ2-7; V gene: TRBV6-1; CDR3 protein: CASRPPGQHEQYF; CDR3 DNA: TGTGCCAGCAGACCCCCGGGACAACACGAGCAGTACTTC
clone size: .; D gene: .; J gene: TRBJ2-1; V gene: TRBV28; CDR3 protein: CASSLLQGRGEQFF; CDR3 DNA: TGTGCCAGCAGTTTACTTCAAGGCAGGGGAGAGCAGTTCTTC
clone size: many; D gene: TRBD2; J gene: TRBJ2-7; V gene: TRBV15; CDR3 protein: CATSRAGGLYEQYF; CDR3 DNA: TGTGCCACCAGCAGAGCGGGAGGGCTCTACGAGCAGTACTTC
clone size: few; D gene: .; J gene: TRBJ2-3; V gene: TRBV4-2; CDR3 protein: CASTQVRGFGGTDTQYF; CDR3 DNA: TGTGCCAGCACCCAAGTTCGAGGCTTCGGGGGCACAGATACGCAGTATTTT
clone size: many; D gene: TRBD2; J gene: TRBJ2-2; V gene: TRBV7-3; CDR3 protein: CASSLLGGAGELFF; CDR3 DNA: TGTGCCAGCAGCCTACTCGGGGGGGCCGGGGAGCTGTTTTTT
clone size: many; D gene: .; J gene: TRBJ2-7; V gene: TRBV21-1; CDR3 protein: CASSNTRCSYEQYF; CDR3 DNA: TGTGCCAGCAGCAATACGAGATGCTCCTACGAGCAGTACTTC
clone size: few; D gene: TRBD2; J gene: TRBJ2-7; V gene: TRBV28; CDR3 protein: CASSRLAGGPDEQYF; CDR3 DNA: TGTGCCAGCAGTCGTTTAGCGGGAGGGCCTGACGAGCAGTACTTC
clone size: .; D gene: .; J gene: TRBJ2-1; V gene: TRBV9; CDR3 protein: CASSSFANNEQFF; CDR3 DNA: TGTGCCAGCAGCTCCTTCGCCAACAATGAGCAGTTCTTC
clone size: .; D gene: TRBD2; J gene: TRBJ2-5; V gene: TRBV12-3/TRBV12-4; CDR3 protein: CASTDSGRLETQYF; CDR3 DNA: TGTGCCAGCACCGATAGCGGGAGGCTGGAGACCCAGTACTTC
clone size: many; D gene: .; J gene: TRBJ2-3; V gene: TRBV4-1; CDR3 protein: CASSQQDSVNTQYF; CDR3 DNA: TGCGCCAGCAGCCAACAGGACAGCGTTAATACGCAGTATTTT
clone size: .; D gene: TRBD1; J gene: TRBJ1-1; V gene: TRBV29-1; CDR3 protein: CSVAYRDSEAFF; CDR3 DNA: TGCAGCGTTGCGTACCGGGACAGTGAAGCTTTCTTT
clone size: few; D gene: .; J gene: TRBJ2-3; V gene: TRBV28; CDR3 protein: CASSPKGPTDTQYF; CDR3 DNA: TGTGCCAGCAGTCCTAAGGGCCCCACAGATACGCAGTATTTT
clone size: few; D gene: .; J gene: TRBJ1-1; V gene: TRBV5-6; CDR3 protein: CASSYQGSTTEAFF; CDR3 DNA: TGTGCCAGCAGCTATCAGGGCAGTACCACTGAAGCTTTCTTT
clone size: .; D gene: TRBD1; J gene: TRBJ1-4; V gene: TRBV28; CDR3 protein: CASSLDRGHGEKLFF; CDR3 DNA: TGTGCCAGCAGCCTAGACAGGGGGCACGGTGAAAAACTGTTTTTT
clone size: few; D gene: .; J gene: TRBJ2-2; V gene: TRBV25-1; CDR3 protein: CASSDRIGDTYTGELFF; CDR3 DNA: TGTGCCAGCAGTGACAGAATCGGCGACACGTACACCGGGGAGCTGTTTTTT
clone size: .; D gene: .; J gene: TRBJ1-2; V gene: TRBV30; CDR3 protein: CAWSVPKTNYGYTF; CDR3 DNA: TGTGCCTGGAGTGTACCGAAAACTAACTATGGCTACACCTTC
clone size: few; D gene: TRBD2; J gene: TRBJ2-3; V gene: TRBV7-8; CDR3 protein: CASGPGLADVRTDTQYF; CDR3 DNA: TGTGCCAGCGGCCCGGGACTAGCGGACGTTCGCACAGATACGCAGTATTTT
clone size: .; D gene: .; J gene: TRBJ2-1; V gene: TRBV11-2; CDR3 protein: CASSPTPYTYNEQFF; CDR3 DNA: TGTGCCAGCAGCCCCACCCCATACACCTACAATGAGCAGTTCTTC
clone size: .; D gene: TRBD2; J gene: TRBJ2-7; V gene: TRBV5-6; CDR3 protein: CASSFLPPSGASYEQYF; CDR3 DNA: TGTGCCAGCAGCTTTCTACCGCCTAGCGGGGCTTCCTACGAGCAGTACTTC
clone size: .; D gene: TRBD1; J gene: TRBJ2-1; V gene: TRBV6-1; CDR3 protein: CASRSDRGRGDEQFF; CDR3 DNA: TGTGCCAGCAGATCGGACAGGGGGCGCGGGGATGAGCAGTTCTTC
clone size: .; D gene: .; J gene: TRBJ2-7; V gene: TRBV6-2/TRBV6-3; CDR3 protein: CASMMMGEQYF; CDR3 DNA: TGTGCCAGCATGATGATGGGCGAGCAGTACTTC
clone size: many; D gene: .; J gene: TRBJ1-1; V gene: TRBV3-1; CDR3 protein: CASSHPGGMNTEAFF; CDR3 DNA: TGTGCCAGCAGCCACCCCGGGGGGATGAACACTGAAGCTTTCTTT
clone size: .; D gene: .; J gene: TRBJ1-6; V gene: TRBV20-1; CDR3 protein: CSARDTGAYSPLHF; CDR3 DNA: TGCAGTGCTAGAGATACGGGGGCGTATTCACCCCTCCACTTT
clone size: few; D gene: TRBD2; J gene: TRBJ2-3; V gene: TRBV20-1; CDR3 protein: CSASLAGRDTDTQYF; CDR3 DNA: TGCAGTGCTAGTCTAGCGGGGAGAGACACAGATACGCAGTATTTT
clone size: once; D gene: .; J gene: TRBJ2-3; V gene: TRBV2; CDR3 protein: CASSYRQDSDTQYF; CDR3 DNA: TGTGCCAGCAGCTACCGACAGGACTCAGATACGCAGTATTTT
clone size: .; D gene: TRBD2; J gene: TRBJ2-7; V gene: TRBV4-1; CDR3 protein: CASSQEGAGGYEQYF; CDR3 DNA: TGCGCCAGCAGCCAAGAAGGAGCGGGGGGTTACGAGCAGTACTTC
clone size: many; D gene: .; J gene: TRBJ2-5; V gene: TRBV5-1; CDR3 protein: CASSLGTVYQETQYF; CDR3 DNA: TGCGCCAGCAGCTTGGGGACAGTGTACCAAGAGACCCAGTACTTC
clone size: few; D gene: .; J gene: TRBJ1-5; V gene: TRBV15; CDR3 protein: CATSRDGINQPQHF; CDR3 DNA: TGTGCCACCAGCAGAGACGGCATCAATCAGCCCCAGCATTTT
clone size: .; D gene: .; J gene: TRBJ2-5; V gene: TRBV5-4; CDR3 protein: CASSLRSFLGVETQYF; CDR3 DNA: TGTGCCAGCAGCTTGCGGTCCTTTTTAGGAGTAGAGACCCAGTACTTC
clone size: .; D gene: TRBD1; J gene: TRBJ2-7; V gene: TRBV20-1; CDR3 protein: CSASGRDRGTSGSYEQYF; CDR3 DNA: TGCAGTGCTAGTGGGCGGGACAGGGGTACTAGCGGATCCTACGAGCAGTACTTC
clone size: .; D gene: .; J gene: TRBJ2-5; V gene: TRBV5-1; CDR3 protein: CASSLEFASGAAQYF; CDR3 DNA: TGCGCCAGCAGCTTGGAATTCGCTAGTGGGGCGGCCCAGTACTTC
clone size: many; D gene: .; J gene: TRBJ1-4; V gene: TRBV20-1; CDR3 protein: CSAPQAGEKLFF; CDR3 DNA: TGCAGTGCACCACAAGCGGGTGAAAAACTGTTTTTT
clone size: .; D gene: .; J gene: TRBJ1-6; V gene: TRBV14; CDR3 protein: CASSQTSGNNSPLHF; CDR3 DNA: TGTGCCAGCAGCCAAACTTCCGGGAACAATTCACCCCTCCACTTT